The entry below gives a single TCR beta chain sequence along with its context. This record belongs to a study of PD-1 blockade in classical Hodgkin lymphoma. All patients experienced relapse after autologous stem cell transplantation, and brentuximab vedotin exposure was variable. Only in-frame clones appear in the TCRdb table, and some are missing; sequencing was by immunoSEQ multiplex PCR. The sample has about 50,000 clones; 88% are singletons. Germline-derived CDR1 and CDR2 are SNHLY and FYNNEI. CDR3 size: 12 residues. Deletions cut 7 bases from V and 5 bases from J, with 8 bases between. The chain carries TRBV2 and TRBJ2-2; D is uncertain. The sequence was obtained from a human donor with classical Hodgkin lymphoma. This material consisted of peripheral blood mononuclear cells (PBMCs), taken before the second cycle of nivolumab. CDR3 protein: CASTRVTGELFF. DNA for the CDR3: TGTGCCAGCACCCGGGTGACCGGGGAGCTGTTTTTT.